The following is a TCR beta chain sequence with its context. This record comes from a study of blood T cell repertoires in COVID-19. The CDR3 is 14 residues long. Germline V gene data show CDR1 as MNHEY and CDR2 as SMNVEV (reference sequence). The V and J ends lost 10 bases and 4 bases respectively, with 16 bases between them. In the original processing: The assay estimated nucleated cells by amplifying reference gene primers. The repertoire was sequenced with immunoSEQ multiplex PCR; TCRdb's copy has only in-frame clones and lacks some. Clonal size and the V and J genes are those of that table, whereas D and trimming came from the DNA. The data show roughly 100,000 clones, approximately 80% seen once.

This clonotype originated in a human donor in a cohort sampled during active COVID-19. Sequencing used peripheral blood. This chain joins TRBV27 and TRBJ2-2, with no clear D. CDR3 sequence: CATKLNRGTGELFF. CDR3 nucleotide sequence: TGTGCCACCAAACTAAATCGAGGCACCGGGGAGCTGTTTTTT.